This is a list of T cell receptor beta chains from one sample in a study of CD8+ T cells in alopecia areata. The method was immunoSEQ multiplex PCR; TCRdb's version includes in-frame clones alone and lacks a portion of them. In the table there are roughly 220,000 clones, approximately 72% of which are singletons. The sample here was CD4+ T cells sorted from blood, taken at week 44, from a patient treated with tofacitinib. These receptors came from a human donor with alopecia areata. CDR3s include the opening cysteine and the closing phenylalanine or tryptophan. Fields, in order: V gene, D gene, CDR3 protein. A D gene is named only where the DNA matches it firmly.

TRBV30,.,CAWGRTGLGNYGYTF
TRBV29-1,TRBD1,CSVEGTGPSSEQYF
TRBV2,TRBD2,CASSEGSGRGTGELFF
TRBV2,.,CASRDNRDRASEQFF
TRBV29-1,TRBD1,CSVGGQYYGYTF
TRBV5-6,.,CASSILARGVRGYTF
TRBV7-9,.,CASSLGISYEQYF
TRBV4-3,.,CASSQDPSSRDNEKLFF
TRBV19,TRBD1,CASRWDRSEAFF
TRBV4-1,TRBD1,CASSQVLQGTRAEAFF
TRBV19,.,CASSKGTHEQYF
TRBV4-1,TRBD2,CASSHPRREYSYEQYF
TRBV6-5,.,CASSLYNEQFF
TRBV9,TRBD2,CASSIRPIAGATGRQYF
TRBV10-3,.,CAIRSRVENSPLHF
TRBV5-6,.,CASQGAYEQYF
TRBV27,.,CASSPRFQVRDGPQHF
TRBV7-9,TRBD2,CASSLGPSGVTDTQYF
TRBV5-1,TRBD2,CASSQRRTSGANTYEQYF
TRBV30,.,CAWSSQVLRFF
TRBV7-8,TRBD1,CASSFAPTGGNEQFF
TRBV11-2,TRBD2,CASSFFGGKETQYF
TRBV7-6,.,CASSPSREIYEQYF